This T cell receptor (beta chain) derives from a study of monozygotic twins with inflammatory bowel disease. This CDR3 is built from 15 residues. Germline values: CDR1 SGHRS, CDR2 YFSETQ. Total RNA isolation used whole blood (no T cell sorting was performed). The cDNA of both the TCRalpha and TCRbeta chains was subjected to two nested PCRs of about 17 and 10 cycles. TCRdb reprocessed the 5' RACE reads and keeps a single row for each CDR3 protein, giving no DNA. Recorded for this sample: over 350,000 distinct CDR3 sequences. Input material: blood. The gene calls are TRBV5-1 and TRBJ1-5; the D call from TCRdb, TRBD1, cannot be confirmed without DNA. The source is a human donor with ulcerative colitis or Crohn's disease, or a healthy co-twin of an affected twin (not recorded which). The CDR3 reads CASSPGHRGNQPQHF.